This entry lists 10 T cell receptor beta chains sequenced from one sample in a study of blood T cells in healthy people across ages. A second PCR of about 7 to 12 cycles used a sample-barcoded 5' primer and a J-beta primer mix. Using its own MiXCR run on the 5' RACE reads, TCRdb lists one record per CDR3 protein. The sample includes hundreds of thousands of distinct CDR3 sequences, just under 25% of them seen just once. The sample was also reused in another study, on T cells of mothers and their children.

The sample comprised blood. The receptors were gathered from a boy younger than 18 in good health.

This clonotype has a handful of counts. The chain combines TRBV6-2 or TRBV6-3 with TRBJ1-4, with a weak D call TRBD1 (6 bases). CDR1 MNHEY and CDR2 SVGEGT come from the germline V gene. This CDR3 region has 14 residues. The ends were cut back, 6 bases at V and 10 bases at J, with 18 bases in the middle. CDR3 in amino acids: CASSPGQGTGKLFF. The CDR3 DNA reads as TGTGCCAGCAGCCCCGGGCAGGGGACCGGAAAACTGTTTTTT.

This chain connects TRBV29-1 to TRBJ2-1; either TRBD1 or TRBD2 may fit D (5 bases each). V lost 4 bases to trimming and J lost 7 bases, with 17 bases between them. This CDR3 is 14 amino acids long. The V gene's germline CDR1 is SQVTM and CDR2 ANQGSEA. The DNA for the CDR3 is TGCAGCGTTGCATCCGGGGACGTCGAAAATGAGCAGTTCTTC. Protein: CSVASGDVENEQFF.

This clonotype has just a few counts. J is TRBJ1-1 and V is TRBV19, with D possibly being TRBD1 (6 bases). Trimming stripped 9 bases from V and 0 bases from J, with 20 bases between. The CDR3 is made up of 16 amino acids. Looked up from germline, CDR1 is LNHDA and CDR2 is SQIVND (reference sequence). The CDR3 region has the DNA TGTGCCAGCGGACAGCCCAAACGGGGCATGAACACTGAAGCTTTCTTT. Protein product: CASGQPKRGMNTEAFF.

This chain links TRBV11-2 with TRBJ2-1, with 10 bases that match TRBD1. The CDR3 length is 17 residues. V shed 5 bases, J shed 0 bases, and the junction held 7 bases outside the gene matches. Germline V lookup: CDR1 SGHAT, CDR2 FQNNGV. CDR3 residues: CASSPGDRGSSYNEQFF. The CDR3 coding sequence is TGTGCCAGCAGCCCTGGGGACAGGGGCAGCTCCTACAATGAGCAGTTCTTC.

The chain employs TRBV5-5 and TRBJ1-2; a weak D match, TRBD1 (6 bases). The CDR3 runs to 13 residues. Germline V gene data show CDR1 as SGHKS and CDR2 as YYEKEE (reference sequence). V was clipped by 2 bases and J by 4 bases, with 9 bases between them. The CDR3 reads CASSFEGGYGYTF. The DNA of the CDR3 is TGTGCCAGCAGCTTCGAAGGGGGCTATGGCTACACCTTC.

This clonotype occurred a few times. The CDR3 region is CASSSVLAGGSGHNEQFF. For the CDR3, the DNA is TGTGCCAGCAGCTCTGTACTAGCGGGAGGGTCCGGCCACAATGAGCAGTTCTTC. The rearrangement uses TRBV11-2 and TRBJ2-1; TRBD2 matches at 13 bases. The V and J ends lost 4 bases and 5 bases, in that order; junction bases with no gene match: 11. Germline V CDR1 and CDR2: SGHAT, FQNNGV. This CDR3 has 18 residues.

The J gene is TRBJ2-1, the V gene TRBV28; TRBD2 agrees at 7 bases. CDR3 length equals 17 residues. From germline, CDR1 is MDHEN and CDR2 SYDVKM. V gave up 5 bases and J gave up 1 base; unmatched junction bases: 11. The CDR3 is CASSGLVGGRSYNEQFF. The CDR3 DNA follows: TGTGCCAGCAGTGGACTAGTGGGAGGGCGTTCCTACAATGAGCAGTTCTTC.

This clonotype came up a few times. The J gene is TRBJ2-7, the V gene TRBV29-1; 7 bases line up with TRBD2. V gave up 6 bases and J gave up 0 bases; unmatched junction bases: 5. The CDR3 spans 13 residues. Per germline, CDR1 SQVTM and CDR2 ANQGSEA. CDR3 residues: CSVRAGSSYEQYF. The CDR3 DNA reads TGCAGCGTAAGAGCGGGGAGCTCCTACGAGCAGTACTTC.

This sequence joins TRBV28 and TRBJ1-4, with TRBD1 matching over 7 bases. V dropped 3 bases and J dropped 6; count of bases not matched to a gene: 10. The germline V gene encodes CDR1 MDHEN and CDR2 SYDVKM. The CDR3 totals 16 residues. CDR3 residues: CASSFLTGEQDEKLFF. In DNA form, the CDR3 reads TGTGCCAGCAGTTTTCTTACAGGGGAACAAGATGAAAAACTGTTTTTT.

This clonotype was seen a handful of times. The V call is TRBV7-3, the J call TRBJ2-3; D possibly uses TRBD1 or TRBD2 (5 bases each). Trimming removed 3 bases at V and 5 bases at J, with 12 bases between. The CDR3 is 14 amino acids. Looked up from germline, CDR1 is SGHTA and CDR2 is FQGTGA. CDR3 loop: CASSFDGAGDTQYF. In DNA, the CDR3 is TGTGCCAGCAGCTTTGACGGGGCGGGAGATACGCAGTATTTT. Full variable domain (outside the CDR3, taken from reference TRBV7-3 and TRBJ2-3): GAGVSQTPSNKVTEKGKYVELRCDPISGHTALYWYRQSLGQGPEFLIYFQGTGAADDSGLPNDRFFAVRPEGSVSTLKIQRTERGDSAVYLCASSFDGAGDTQYFGPGTRLTVL.